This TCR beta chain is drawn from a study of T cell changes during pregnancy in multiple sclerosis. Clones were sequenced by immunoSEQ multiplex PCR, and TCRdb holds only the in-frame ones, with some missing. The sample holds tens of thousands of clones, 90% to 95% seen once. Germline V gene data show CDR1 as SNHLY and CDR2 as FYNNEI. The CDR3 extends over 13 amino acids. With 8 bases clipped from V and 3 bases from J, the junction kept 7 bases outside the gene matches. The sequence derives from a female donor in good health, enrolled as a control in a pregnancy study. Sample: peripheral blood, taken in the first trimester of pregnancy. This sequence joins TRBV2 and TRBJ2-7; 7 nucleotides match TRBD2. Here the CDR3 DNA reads TGTGCCAGCTGGGCTAGCGGCTACTACGAGCAGTACTTC. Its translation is CASWASGYYEQYF.